This T cell receptor beta chain comes out of a study of blood T cell repertoires in COVID-19. Overall study context: Specimens from acute and convalescent COVID-19 originated in the United States, Italy and Spain. The analysed material was cDNA or gDNA that came from T cells, B-cell-depleted T cells, or PBMCs.

CDR1 is MGHDK, CDR2 SYGVNS, per germline. The CDR3 loop spans 16 amino acids. V dropped 2 bases and J dropped 7; count of bases not matched to a gene: 10. Source study methods: Amplification from reference gene primers served as the basis for estimated nucleated cell counts. This table comes from immunoSEQ multiplex PCR, and its TCRdb copy is limited to in-frame clones, with some not included. The DNA was the basis for D and trimming; V, J and clone size are from that table. The table shows about 170,000 clones, with approximately 85% occurring only once. The TCR sequence derives from a man between 60 and 75 years old who had recovered from COVID-19. Sequencing was performed on peripheral blood. The V call is TRBV25-1, the J call TRBJ2-2; 7 bases agree with TRBD1. The CDR3 here is CASSERPDRVSGELFF. The CDR3 nucleotides are TGTGCCAGCAGTGAAAGGCCCGACAGGGTCAGCGGGGAGCTGTTTTTT.